A single sample is the source of the 5 T cell receptor beta chains below, sequenced in a study of T cells in Graves' hyperthyroidism and ophthalmopathy. RNA transcripts gave rise to amplified TCR beta CDR3 regions. HTBI primers were employed in a first-round RT-PCR of the TCR CDR3. TCRdb used MiXCR to reprocess the multiplex PCR reads, holding one entry per CDR3 protein. The sample consists of hundreds of thousands of distinct CDR3 sequences, around 22% of them appearing once. The specimen was blood. The receptors were sampled from a woman aged 25 to 39 with Graves' ophthalmopathy.

This clonotype was picked up many times. The rearrangement links TRBV12-3 or TRBV12-4 to TRBJ1-5; TRBD1 aligns across 7 bases. The CDR3 contains 15 residues. Trimming cost V 6 bases and J 5 bases; bases outside gene matches: 10. The CDR3 nucleotides are TGTGCCAGCAGCACGACAGGGCTAGGAGATCAGCCCCAGCATTTT. The encoded protein is CASSTTGLGDQPQHF.

The chain is built from TRBV24-1 and TRBJ2-2; possible D gene TRBD2, 5 bases. Trimming cost V 4 bases and J 4 bases, with 9 bases left between them. Germline V gene sequence: CDR1 KGHDR, CDR2 SFDVKD. The CDR3 spans 14 residues. The CDR3 loop reads CATSEGSGTGELFF. Written as DNA, the CDR3 is TGTGCCACCAGTGAAGGGAGCGGCACCGGGGAGCTGTTTTTT.

The chain joins TRBV7-9 to TRBJ2-5, with 9 nucleotides matching TRBD1. This CDR3 comprises 16 residues. CDR1 is SEHNR, CDR2 FQNEAQ, per germline (reference sequence). V lost 4 bases to trimming and J lost 6 bases; unmatched junction nucleotides: 12. The DNA for the CDR3 is TGTGCCAGCAGCTCATACAGGGGGCGCGACGTGAAGACCCAGTACTTC. Amino acid sequence: CASSSYRGRDVKTQYF.

This clonotype occurred many times. V is TRBV19 and J is TRBJ2-2; 14 bases agree with TRBD2. After removal of 5 bases from V and 2 bases from J, the junction contained 1 base not matched to a gene. This CDR3 comprises 16 residues. Germline-derived CDR1 and CDR2 are LNHDA and SQIVND (reference sequence). This CDR3 is CASSGLAGGNTGELFF. As DNA, the CDR3 is TGTGCCAGTAGTGGACTAGCGGGGGGTAACACCGGGGAGCTGTTTTTT.

This clonotype showed up many times. The CDR3 region has the DNA TGCAGTGCACTTAGCGGGGTGAACACCGGGGAGCTGTTTTTT. It codes for CSALSGVNTGELFF. The chain links TRBV20-1 to TRBJ2-2, with 8 positions matching TRBD2. Unmatched junction bases numbered 4, after V lost 6 bases and J lost 1 base. This CDR3 has 14 residues. Germline assignment: CDR1 DFQATT and CDR2 SNEGSKA (reference sequence).